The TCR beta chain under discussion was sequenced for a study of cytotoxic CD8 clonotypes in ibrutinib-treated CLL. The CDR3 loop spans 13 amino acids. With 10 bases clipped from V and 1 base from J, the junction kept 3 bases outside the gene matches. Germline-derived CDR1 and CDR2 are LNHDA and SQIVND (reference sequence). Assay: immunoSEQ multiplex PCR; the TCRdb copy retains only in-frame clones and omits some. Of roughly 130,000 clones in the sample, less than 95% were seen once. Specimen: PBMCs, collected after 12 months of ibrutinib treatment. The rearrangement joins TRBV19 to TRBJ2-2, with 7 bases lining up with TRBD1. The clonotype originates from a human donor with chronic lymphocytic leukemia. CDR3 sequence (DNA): TGTGCCACGGGACAGCTGAACACCGGGGAGCTGTTTTTT. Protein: CATGQLNTGELFF.